The entry below gives a single T cell receptor (beta chain) sequence along with its context. The antigen remains unidentified. The V and J ends lost 5 bases and 6 bases respectively, with 16 bases between them. Germline CDR1 SGHTA, CDR2 FQGTGA. This CDR3 spans 15 amino acids. These data belong to a study of cytomegalovirus exposure and HLA in healthy donors. Study results and limitations: Cytomegalovirus association was listed for around 180 TCR beta chains.

TCRdb's table, derived via immunoSEQ multiplex PCR, lists solely in-frame clones and lacks some. In the table there are about 150,000 clones, approximately 84% of which are singletons. Sequencing was carried out using PBMCs. The sequence derives from a young man in good health and CMV-seropositive. The rearrangement joins TRBV7-3 to TRBJ2-2; no firm D call. The CDR3 nucleotides are TGTGCCAGCAGCGGATCGGGTACCCCTTCCGGGGAGCTGTTTTTT. Translating gives CASSGSGTPSGELFF.